These 14 T cell receptor beta chains were sequenced from one sample in a study of regulatory T cells in long-lasting Graves disease. Time point of the sample: persistent/refractory GD, antithyroid drugs over 5 years with positive TRAb. PBMCs were the source of the RNA used for TCR sequencing. Library construction for TCR beta used iRepertoire HTBI primers and Arm-PCR of CDR3 regions. TCRdb processed the multiplex PCR reads anew with MiXCR; each CDR3 protein has one entry. This sample yields 500,000 to 800,000 distinct CDR3 sequences, of which roughly 30% are seen a single time; around 42% belongs to the top ten. This sample comprised peripheral blood mononuclear cells (PBMCs), obtained when the disease was refractory, from a patient treated with antithyroid drugs. The receptor set was obtained from a female donor with Graves disease.

This clonotype was observed a handful of times. The chain employs TRBV20-1 and TRBJ1-1; D possibly corresponds to TRBD1 (6 bases). The germline V and J ends were trimmed by 6 bases and 3 bases, with 23 bases remaining between them. The CDR3 consists of 16 residues. Per germline, CDR1 DFQATT and CDR2 SNEGSKA (reference sequence). CDR3 nucleotide sequence: TGCAGTGCCGAAAGGATCGGAGGGGGATCGGACACTGAAGCTTTCTTT. This gives the protein CSAERIGGGSDTEAFF.

This clonotype has more than one count but fewer than ten. The chain has TRBV30 and TRBJ2-7; no definite D call. Trimming took 1 base from V and 2 from J, leaving 6 bases between them. This CDR3 has 12 residues. Germline V gene data show CDR1 as GTSNPN and CDR2 as SVGIG (reference sequence). CDR3 sequence (DNA): TGTGCCTGGAGTGGGATGGCCTACGAGCAGTACTTC. Translated: CAWSGMAYEQYF.

V usage is TRBV9 and J usage is TRBJ1-4; 9 nucleotides match TRBD1. This CDR3 contains 16 residues. Losses at the gene ends were 4 bases for V and 8 bases for J; bases not matched to a gene: 12. Germline CDR1 and CDR2: SGDLS and YYNGEE. The CDR3 region is CASSPLRQGVGEKLFF. In DNA form, the CDR3 reads TGTGCCAGCAGCCCCCTCAGACAGGGGGTAGGGGAAAAACTGTTTTTT.

The chain joins TRBV20-1 to TRBJ2-4; 10 bases are a match to TRBD1. V lost 6 bases and J lost 0; bases outside the gene matches: 11. The CDR3 spans 17 residues. Germline-derived CDR1 and CDR2 are DFQATT and SNEGSKA (reference sequence). The CDR3 nucleotides read TGCAGTGCCTGGGACAGGGGCCGCGTTGTAGCCAAAAACATTCAGTACTTC. Protein sequence: CSAWDRGRVVAKNIQYF.

The CDR3 is CSARVTSREQYF. DNA for the CDR3: TGCAGTGCTAGAGTTACTAGCCGCGAGCAGTACTTC. This sequence joins TRBV20-1 and TRBJ2-7; TRBD2 might be the D (6 bases). The CDR3 runs to 12 residues. Per the germline V gene, CDR1 is DFQATT and CDR2 is SNEGSKA (reference sequence). The V and J ends lost 1 base and 6 bases respectively, with 10 bases between them.

This clonotype was counted between two and nine times. The chain joins TRBV6-1 to TRBJ1-2, with D perhaps TRBD1 (6 bases). The ends were cut back, 5 bases at V and 2 bases at J, with 24 bases in the middle. The CDR3 covers 18 residues. CDR1 MNHNS and CDR2 SASEGT come from the germline V gene. CDR3 protein: CASSTGRLQGSGNYGYTF. Written as DNA, the CDR3 is TGTGCCAGCAGTACCGGACGATTGCAGGGGAGTGGAAACTATGGCTACACCTTC.

The CDR3 nucleotides read TGTGCCAGCAAGGATGCGGCGGCGGGGGGATCACCCCTCCACTTT. This sequence encodes CASKDAAAGGSPLHF. The chain is built from TRBV6-1 and TRBJ1-6, with TRBD1 as a possible D gene (5 bases). Germline values: CDR1 MNHNS, CDR2 SASEGT. Trimming removed 7 bases from V and 10 bases from J, with 20 bases in between. The CDR3 spans 15 residues.

This clonotype was counted between two and nine times. J is TRBJ1-1 and V is TRBV5-1; D not resolved. Germline lookup yields CDR1 SGHRS and CDR2 YFSETQ. This CDR3 contains 14 residues. Trimming removed 3 bases at V and 2 bases at J, with 11 bases between. CDR3 region: CASSWIESNTEAFF. The CDR3 DNA reads TGCGCCAGCAGCTGGATCGAGAGCAACACTGAAGCTTTCTTT.

The V gene is TRBV7-9, the J gene TRBJ1-2; perhaps TRBD1 as D (6 bases). CDR1 is SEHNR and CDR2 is FQNEAQ in the germline V gene (reference sequence). V was cut by 0 bases and J by 12 bases, with 23 bases left in between. The CDR3 spans 16 residues. The CDR3, as DNA: TGTGCCAGCAGCTTAGCTACAGGGAGAGGGGCAGGAGGCCACACCTTC. Amino acids: CASSLATGRGAGGHTF.

This clonotype was detected ten times or more. J is TRBJ1-2 and V is TRBV29-1; D uncertain. The V gene lost 0 bases and the J gene lost 0 bases, with 8 bases spanning the gap. Germline assignment: CDR1 SQVTM and CDR2 ANQGSEA. This CDR3 has 14 residues. The CDR3 region has the DNA TGCAGCGTTGAAGACAGGCGTACTAACTATGGCTACACCTTC. Its protein product is CSVEDRRTNYGYTF.

The chain combines TRBV18 with TRBJ2-5; 11 nucleotides line up with TRBD1. The CDR3 is 16 residues long. V shed 0 bases, J shed 2 bases, and the junction held 2 bases outside the gene matches. Germline V gene sequence: CDR1 KGHSH, CDR2 LQKENI. This chain's CDR3 is CASSPPDRGPQETQYF. CDR3 DNA sequence: TGTGCCAGCTCACCACCGGACAGGGGGCCTCAAGAGACCCAGTACTTC.

As for this clonotype: The junction shows a germline mismatch at one end, possibly a read error. V gene TRBV6-1 combines with J gene TRBJ1-4; perhaps TRBD1 as D (6 bases). The CDR3 is made up of 15 amino acids. Germline values: CDR1 MNHNS, CDR2 SASEGT. This CDR3 is CASSDPGQSNEELFF. The CDR3, as DNA: TGTGCCAGCAGTGACCCTGGACAGTCTAATGAAGAACTGTTTTTT.

The sample holds a few counts of this clonotype. The junction departs from the called germline gene at one end, perhaps through a read error. DNA for the CDR3: TGTGCCAGCAGTTACGATCAGGGAATCTACGGGCAGTACTTC. It codes for CASSYDQGIYGQYF. This chain connects TRBV6-2 or TRBV6-3 to TRBJ2-7, with D maybe TRBD1 (5 bases). The germline V gene has CDR1 MNHEY and CDR2 SVGEGT. The CDR3 consists of 14 residues.

This clonotype was seen only a few times. This chain connects TRBV9 to TRBJ2-2; weak D call: TRBD2 (6 bases). Germline V gene lookup returns CDR1 SGDLS and CDR2 YYNGEE. The CDR3 extends over 16 amino acids. Trimming took off 3 bases at V and 2 bases at J, with 14 bases between the two ends. The CDR3 coding sequence is TGTGCCAGCAGCGACCCTCTAGCGCACAACACCGGGGAGCTGTTTTTT. This translates into CASSDPLAHNTGELFF.